The rows below give T cell receptor beta chains drawn from one sample of a study of control samples from healthy donors and cancer patients. Profiling relied on immunoSEQ multiplex PCR, and the TCRdb table lists in-frame clones only, not all of them. The table shows about 120,000 clones, with approximately 87% occurring only once. Sequencing was carried out using blood. The receptors come from a man younger than 45 in good health. CDR3s include the opening cysteine and the closing phenylalanine or tryptophan. Fields, in order: V gene, J gene, CDR3 length, D gene, clone size, CDR3 DNA, CDR3 protein. D genes are given only for firm matches. Clone size appears in some rows only: once, few, many, or a class for an expanded clone.

TRBV2,TRBJ1-2,14,TRBD1,NA,TGTGCCAGCACCGGACAGGCCGCTAACTATGGCTACACCTTC,CASTGQAANYGYTF
TRBV27,TRBJ2-1,13,NA,NA,TGTGCCAGCAGTTTCCGCAGGGGTAATGAGCAGTTCTTC,CASSFRRGNEQFF
TRBV5-6,TRBJ1-6,12,NA,NA,TGTGCCAGCAGCTTGTGGGGGTCACCCCTCCACTTT,CASSLWGSPLHF
TRBV2,TRBJ2-3,16,TRBD2,NA,TGTGCCAGCAGTGAAAACCGCGCGGGGGTCACAGATACGCAGTATTTT,CASSENRAGVTDTQYF
TRBV28,TRBJ2-1,10,NA,NA,TGTGCCAGCGGAAGAGATGAGCAGTTCTTC,CASGRDEQFF
TRBV5-1,TRBJ1-4,13,NA,NA,TGCGCCAGCAGCTTGGGGGTTAATGAAAAACTGTTTTTT,CASSLGVNEKLFF
TRBV29-1,TRBJ1-1,13,NA,NA,TGCAGCGCCTCCGGGAATCCGGTCACTGAAGCTTTCTTT,CSASGNPVTEAFF
TRBV19,TRBJ1-2,15,TRBD1,few,TGTGCCAGTAGTACGGGGGACAGGGGGAACTATGGCTACACCTTC,CASSTGDRGNYGYTF
TRBV12-3/TRBV12-4,TRBJ1-5,12,NA,NA,TGTGCCAGCAGGCTTGTGGGGGGGCCCCAGCATTTT,CASRLVGGPQHF
TRBV10-1,TRBJ2-7,14,NA,NA,TGCGCCAGCAGTGACCTCAGGGGTTTCGACGAGCAGTACTTC,CASSDLRGFDEQYF
TRBV11-3,TRBJ2-2,15,TRBD2,NA,TGTGCCAGCAGCCCCAGGGTCGGGGGGACCGGGGAGCTGTTTTTT,CASSPRVGGTGELFF
TRBV6-6,TRBJ2-7,15,TRBD1,NA,TGTGCCAGCAGGTCGGACAGGGCGAGCTCCTACGAGCAGTACTTC,CASRSDRASSYEQYF
TRBV11-2,TRBJ1-1,14,NA,NA,TGTGCCAGCAGCTCGACTCGGGCACGCACTGAAGCTTTCTTT,CASSSTRARTEAFF
TRBV6-5,TRBJ1-4,14,TRBD1,NA,TGTGCCAGCAGATGGGACAGGAGTAATGAAAAACTGTTTTTT,CASRWDRSNEKLFF
TRBV10-2,TRBJ1-6,18,TRBD1,NA,TGCGCCAGCAGTGAGTCTCCCAGGGGGTGGTCCAATAATTCACCCCTCCACTTT,CASSESPRGWSNNSPLHF
TRBV4-2,TRBJ1-1,14,TRBD1,NA,TGTGCCAGCAGCCAGGCAGGGGGCGTTACTGAAGCTTTCTTT,CASSQAGGVTEAFF
TRBV6-5,TRBJ2-1,14,TRBD2,NA,TGTGCCAGCAATCCCGGGGGGGGACACAATGAGCAGTTCTTC,CASNPGGGHNEQFF
TRBV7-3,TRBJ1-1,13,NA,NA,TGTGCCAGCGGTGAGGGCTTCAACACTGAAGCTTTCTTT,CASGEGFNTEAFF
TRBV5-1,TRBJ2-7,15,NA,NA,TGCGCCAGCAGCCTGACTGGGACCCCCTCCTACGAGCAGTACTTC,CASSLTGTPSYEQYF
TRBV12-3/TRBV12-4,TRBJ2-3,13,NA,NA,TGTGCCAGCAGTTTAGCGCAGGGGCTTACGCAGTATTTT,CASSLAQGLTQYF
TRBV19,TRBJ2-7,15,TRBD2,NA,TGTGCCAGTAGTATCGGGCGGGGGGTATCCTACGAGCAGTACTTC,CASSIGRGVSYEQYF
TRBV15,TRBJ2-7,17,NA,NA,TGTGCCACCAGCTCCCACCGCACTGACCTTGGATTTTTAAGGCAGTACTTC,CATSSHRTDLGFLRQYF